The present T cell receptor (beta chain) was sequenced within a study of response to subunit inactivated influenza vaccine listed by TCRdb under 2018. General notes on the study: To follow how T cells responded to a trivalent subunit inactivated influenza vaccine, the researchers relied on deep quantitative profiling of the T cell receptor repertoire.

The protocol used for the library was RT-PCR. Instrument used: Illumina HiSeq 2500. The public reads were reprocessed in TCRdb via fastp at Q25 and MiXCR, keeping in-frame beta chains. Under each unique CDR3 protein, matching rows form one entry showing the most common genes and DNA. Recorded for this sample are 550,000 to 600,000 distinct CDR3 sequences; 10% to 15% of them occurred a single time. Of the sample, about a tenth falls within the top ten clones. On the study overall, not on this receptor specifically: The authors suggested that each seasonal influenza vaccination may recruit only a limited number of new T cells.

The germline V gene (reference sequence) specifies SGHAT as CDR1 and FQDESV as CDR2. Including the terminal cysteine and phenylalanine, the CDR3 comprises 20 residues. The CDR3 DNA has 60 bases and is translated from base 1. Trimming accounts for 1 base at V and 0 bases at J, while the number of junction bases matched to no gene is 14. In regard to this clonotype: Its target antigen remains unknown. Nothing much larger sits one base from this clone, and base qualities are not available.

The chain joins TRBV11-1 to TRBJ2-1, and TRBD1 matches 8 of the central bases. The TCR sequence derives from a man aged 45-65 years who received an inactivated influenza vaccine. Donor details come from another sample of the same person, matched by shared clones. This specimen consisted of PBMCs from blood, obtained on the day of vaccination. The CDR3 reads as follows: CASSLGTGFGYSGSYNEQFF. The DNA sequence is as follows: TGTGCCAGCAGCTTAGGGACAGGGTTTGGATACTCGGGCTCCTACAATGAGCAGTTCTTC.